This T cell receptor beta chain was recovered during a study of patients and donors after allogeneic stem cell transplantation. Each CDR3 protein gets one entry after TCRdb re-called the RT-PCR reads with MiXCR. The sample shows 150,000 to 200,000 distinct CDR3 sequences, roughly 31% of them seen only once. The sample comprised blood, either unsorted or a sorted T cell fraction (not recorded which). The TCR sequence derives from a human donor who was either an allogeneic HSCT recipient or a stem cell or donor lymphocyte infusion donor (not recorded which). It is not recorded whose cells these are; they may come from a transplant donor.

In DNA, the CDR3 is TGCAGCGTTGACACTAGCGGGAGCTGGGGTGAGCAGTACTTC. Residues: CSVDTSGSWGEQYF. The chain joins TRBV29-1 to TRBJ2-7; TRBD2 matches at 11 bases. The J segment lost 7 bases and the V segment lost 3 bases, leaving 8 bases of the junction unmatched. The germline V gene encodes CDR1 SQVTM and CDR2 ANQGSEA. The CDR3 consists of 14 residues.